This TCR beta chain was documented in a study of blood T cell repertoires in COVID-19. Study-level background: Sites in the United States, Italy and Spain provided acute and convalescent COVID-19 samples. The analysed material was cDNA or gDNA that came from T cells, B-cell-depleted T cells, or PBMCs.

Germline CDR1 reads SGHRS; CDR2 reads YFSETQ. V dropped 4 bases and J dropped 7; count of bases not matched to a gene: 6. The CDR3 extends over 14 amino acids. In the authors' workflow: Amplification with reference gene primers provided the estimates of nucleated cell counts. Sequencing used immunoSEQ multiplex PCR; TCRdb keeps in-frame clones, though not all of them. V, J and clone size derive from that table, while D and trimming were established from the DNA sequence. Of about 75,000 clones in the sample, around nine tenths were seen once. This receptor was taken from a human donor in a cohort sampled during active COVID-19. The V gene is TRBV5-1, the J gene TRBJ2-4; 9 bases are a match to TRBD1. Material for sequencing was peripheral blood. CDR3 sequence: CASSRGQGLNIQYF. The CDR3 DNA sequence: TGCGCCAGCAGCCGAGGACAGGGGTTGAACATTCAGTACTTC.